The 9 T cell receptor beta chains in this list originate from one sample, sequenced in a study of T cell responses to AZD1222 COVID-19 vaccine. Clones were sequenced by immunoSEQ multiplex PCR, and TCRdb holds only the in-frame ones, with some missing. The sample has about 120,000 clones, 80% to 95% seen once. Here the sequenced sample was peripheral blood, taken on day 0 of AZD1222 vaccination. The source of these receptors is an adult in good health.

The chain is built from TRBV19 and TRBJ1-3; D may be TRBD1 (6 bases). CDR1 is LNHDA, CDR2 SQIVND, per germline (reference sequence). V was trimmed by 8 bases and J by 0 bases, leaving 17 bases between them. The CDR3 consists of 16 residues. The DNA for the CDR3 is TGTGCCAGTGGGACACCCAGGGGTTTCTCTGGAAACACCATATATTTT. Translating gives CASGTPRGFSGNTIYF.

The rearrangement joins TRBV19 to TRBJ2-7; D ambiguous. CDR1 is LNHDA, CDR2 SQIVND, per germline (reference sequence). The V end was cut by 1 base, the J end by 0 bases, with 4 bases between. The CDR3 sequence is 13 residues long. The CDR3 coding sequence is TGTGCCAGTAGTATAGGCAGCTCCTACGAGCAGTACTTC. This sequence encodes CASSIGSSYEQYF.

This clone was observed once. The V call is TRBV4-1, the J call TRBJ1-1; D is ambiguous. Per germline, CDR1 MGHRA and CDR2 YSYEKL. V was cut by 2 bases and J by 0 bases, with 7 bases left in between. CDR3 length: 14 amino acids. The CDR3 protein is CASSQLGMNTEAFF. In DNA form, the CDR3 reads TGCGCCAGCAGCCAATTAGGCATGAACACTGAAGCTTTCTTT.

This sequence joins TRBV29-1 and TRBJ1-2; no reliable D call. V shed 7 bases and J shed 0 bases, with 12 bases lying between them. The CDR3 consists of 13 residues. From germline, CDR1 is SQVTM and CDR2 ANQGSEA. The CDR3 coding sequence is TGCAGCGACGGTGGAAGATCTAACTATGGCTACACCTTC. Protein: CSDGGRSNYGYTF.

The chain recombines TRBV4-3 with TRBJ2-2; the match to TRBD2 covers 13 bases. Per germline, CDR1 LGHNA and CDR2 YSLEER. The CDR3 runs 19 residues. The V segment lost 4 bases and the J segment 1 base; nucleotides outside the gene matches: 9. CDR3 sequence (DNA): TGCGCCAGCAGCCGGAACCGACTAGCGGGGGGCTTGAACACCGGGGAGCTGTTTTTT. As protein: CASSRNRLAGGLNTGELFF.

The rearrangement links TRBV10-2 to TRBJ2-7; 9 bases are shared with TRBD2. Trimming at V came to 4 bases and at J to 4 bases, leaving 5 bases not matched to a gene. The CDR3 has 14 amino acids. Germline V gene data show CDR1 as WSHSY and CDR2 as SAAADI. CDR3 DNA: TGCGCCAGCAGTGCCAGCGGGGGGTCGTACGAGCAGTACTTC. Its protein is CASSASGGSYEQYF.

The chain is built from TRBV19 and TRBJ2-1, with 8 bases matching TRBD1. V shed 0 bases and J 3 bases; nucleotides not matched to a gene: 13. The germline V gene encodes CDR1 LNHDA and CDR2 SQIVND (reference sequence). This CDR3 comprises 19 residues. The CDR3 loop is CASSIDREHRDRSYNEQFF. Here the CDR3 DNA reads TGTGCCAGTAGTATAGATCGTGAGCACCGGGACAGGAGCTACAATGAGCAGTTCTTC.

V usage is TRBV5-4 and J usage is TRBJ1-1; possible D gene TRBD1, 5 bases. CDR1 and CDR2 (germline): SGHNT, YYREEE (reference sequence). The V end lost 4 bases, the J end lost 5 bases, and 15 bases lay between the germline ends. CDR3 length: 14 amino acids. In nucleotides, the CDR3 is TGTGCCAGCAGCCCTGGAGAGGGGAGAACTGAAGCTTTCTTT. It codes for CASSPGEGRTEAFF. Together with reference TRBV5-4 and TRBJ1-1, the CDR3 gives the full variable domain: ETGVTQSPTHLIKTRGQQVTLRCSSQSGHNTVSWYQQALGQGPQFIFQYYREEENGRGNFPPRFSGLQFPNYSSELNVNALELDDSALYLCASSPGEGRTEAFFGQGTRLTVV.

This clone was detected only once. The V and J genes are TRBV27 and TRBJ2-2, with 9 bases that match TRBD2. This CDR3 has 17 residues. V dropped 8 bases and J dropped 2; count of bases not matched to a gene: 12. The germline CDR1 and CDR2 sequences are MNHEY and SMNVEV (reference sequence). This chain's CDR3 is CASRRQAGGLNTGELFF. CDR3 DNA: TGTGCCAGCCGCCGCCAAGCGGGGGGTCTAAACACCGGGGAGCTGTTTTTT.